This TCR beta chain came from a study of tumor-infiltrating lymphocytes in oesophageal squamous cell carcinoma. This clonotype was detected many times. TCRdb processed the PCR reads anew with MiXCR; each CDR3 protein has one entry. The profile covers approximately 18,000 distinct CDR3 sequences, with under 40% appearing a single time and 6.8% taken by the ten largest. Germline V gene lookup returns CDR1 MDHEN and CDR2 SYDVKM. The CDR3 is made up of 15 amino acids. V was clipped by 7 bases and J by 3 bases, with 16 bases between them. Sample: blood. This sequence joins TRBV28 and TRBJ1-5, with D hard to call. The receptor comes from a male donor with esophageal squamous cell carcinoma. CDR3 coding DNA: TGTGCCAGCAAGTTTGACACAACCTACAATCAGCCCCAGCATTTT. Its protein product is CASKFDTTYNQPQHF.